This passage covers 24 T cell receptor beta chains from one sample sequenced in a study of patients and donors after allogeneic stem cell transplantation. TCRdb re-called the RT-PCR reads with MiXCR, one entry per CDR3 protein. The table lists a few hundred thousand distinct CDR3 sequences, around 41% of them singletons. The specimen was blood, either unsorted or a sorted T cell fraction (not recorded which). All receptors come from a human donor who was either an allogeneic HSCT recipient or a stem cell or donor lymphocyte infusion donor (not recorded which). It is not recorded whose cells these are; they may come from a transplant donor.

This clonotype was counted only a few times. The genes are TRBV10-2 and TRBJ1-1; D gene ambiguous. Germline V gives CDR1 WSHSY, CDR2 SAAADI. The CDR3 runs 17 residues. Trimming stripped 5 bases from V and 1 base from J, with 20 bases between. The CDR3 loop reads CASSPLALRHRNTEAFF. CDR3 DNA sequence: TGCGCCAGCAGTCCCCTTGCCCTTAGACACCGGAACACTGAAGCTTTCTTT.

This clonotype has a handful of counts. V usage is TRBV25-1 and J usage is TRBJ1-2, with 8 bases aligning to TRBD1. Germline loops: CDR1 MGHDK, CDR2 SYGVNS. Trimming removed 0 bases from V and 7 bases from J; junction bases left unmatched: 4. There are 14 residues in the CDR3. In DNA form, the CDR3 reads TGTGCCAGCAGTGAATACCGGACAGGGTTTGGCTACACCTTC. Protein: CASSEYRTGFGYTF.

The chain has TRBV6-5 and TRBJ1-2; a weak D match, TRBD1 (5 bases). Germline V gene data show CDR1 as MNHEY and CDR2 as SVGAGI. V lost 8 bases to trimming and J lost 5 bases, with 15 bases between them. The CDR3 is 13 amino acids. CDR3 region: CASCGAYQYGYTF. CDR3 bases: TGTGCCAGCTGCGGGGCTTATCAATATGGCTACACCTTC.

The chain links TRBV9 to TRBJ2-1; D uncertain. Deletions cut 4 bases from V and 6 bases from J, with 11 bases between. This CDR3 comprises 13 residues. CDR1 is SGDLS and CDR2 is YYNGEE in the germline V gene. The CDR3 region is CASSPGNVNEQFF. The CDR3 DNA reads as TGTGCCAGCAGCCCAGGTAACGTCAATGAGCAGTTCTTC.

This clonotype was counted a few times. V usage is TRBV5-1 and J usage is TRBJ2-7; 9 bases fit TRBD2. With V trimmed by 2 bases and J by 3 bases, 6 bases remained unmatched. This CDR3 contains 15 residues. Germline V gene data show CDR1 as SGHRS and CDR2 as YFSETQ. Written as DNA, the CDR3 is TGCGCCAGCAGCTTCACCGGGACTAGCTTCTACGAGCAGTACTTC. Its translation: CASSFTGTSFYEQYF.

The CDR3 region has the DNA TGTGCCAGCAGTTCGGGCACTTACTATGGCTACACCTTC. It codes for CASSSGTYYGYTF. The chain is built from TRBV27 and TRBJ1-2; no definite D call. The V end lost 4 bases, the J end lost 3 bases, and 9 bases lay between the germline ends. From germline, CDR1 is MNHEY and CDR2 SMNVEV (reference sequence). The CDR3 loop spans 13 amino acids.

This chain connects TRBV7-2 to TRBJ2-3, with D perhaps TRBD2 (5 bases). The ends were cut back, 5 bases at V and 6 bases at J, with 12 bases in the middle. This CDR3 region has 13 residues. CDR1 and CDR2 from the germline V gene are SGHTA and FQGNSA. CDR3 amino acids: CASSQRSADTQYF. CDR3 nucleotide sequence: TGTGCCAGCAGCCAGCGGTCCGCGGATACGCAGTATTTT.

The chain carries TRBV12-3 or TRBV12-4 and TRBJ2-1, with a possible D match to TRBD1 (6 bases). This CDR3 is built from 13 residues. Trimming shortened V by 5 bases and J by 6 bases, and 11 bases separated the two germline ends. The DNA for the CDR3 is TGTGCCAGCAGTCTCCAGGGGCGCAATGAGCAGTTCTTC. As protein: CASSLQGRNEQFF.

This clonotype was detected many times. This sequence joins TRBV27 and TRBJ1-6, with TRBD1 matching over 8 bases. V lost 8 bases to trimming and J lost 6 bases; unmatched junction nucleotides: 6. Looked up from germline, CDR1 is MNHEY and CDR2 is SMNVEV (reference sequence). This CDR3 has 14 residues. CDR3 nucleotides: TGTGCCAGCGGGCCAGACAGGGGTAATTCACCCCTCCACTTT. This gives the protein CASGPDRGNSPLHF.

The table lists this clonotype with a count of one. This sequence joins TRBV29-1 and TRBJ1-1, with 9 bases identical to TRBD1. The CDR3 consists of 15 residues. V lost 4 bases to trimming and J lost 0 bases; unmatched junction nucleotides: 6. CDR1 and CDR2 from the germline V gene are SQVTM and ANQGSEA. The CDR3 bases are TGCAGCGTTGGCGGACAGGGGAACATGAACACTGAAGCTTTCTTT. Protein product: CSVGGQGNMNTEAFF.

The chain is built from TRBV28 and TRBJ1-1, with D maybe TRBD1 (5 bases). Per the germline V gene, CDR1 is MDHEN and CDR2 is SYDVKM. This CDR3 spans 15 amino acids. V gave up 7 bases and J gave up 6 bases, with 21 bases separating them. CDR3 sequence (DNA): TGTGCCAGCACCACCCCTGGGTTGGGGCGGGCTGAAGCTTTCTTT. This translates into CASTTPGLGRAEAFF.

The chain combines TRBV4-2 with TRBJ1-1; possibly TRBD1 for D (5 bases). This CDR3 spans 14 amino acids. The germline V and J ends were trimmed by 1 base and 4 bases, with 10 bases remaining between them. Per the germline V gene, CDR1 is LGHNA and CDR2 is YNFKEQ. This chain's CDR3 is CASSQAGGVTEAFF. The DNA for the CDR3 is TGTGCCAGCAGCCAAGCCGGGGGTGTCACTGAAGCTTTCTTT.

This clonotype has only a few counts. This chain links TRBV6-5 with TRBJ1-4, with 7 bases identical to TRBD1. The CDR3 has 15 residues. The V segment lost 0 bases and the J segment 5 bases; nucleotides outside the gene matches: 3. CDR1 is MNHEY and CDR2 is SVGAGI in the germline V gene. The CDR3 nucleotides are TGTGCCAGCAGTTACTCCGGGACAGTAAATGAAAAACTGTTTTTT. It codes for CASSYSGTVNEKLFF.

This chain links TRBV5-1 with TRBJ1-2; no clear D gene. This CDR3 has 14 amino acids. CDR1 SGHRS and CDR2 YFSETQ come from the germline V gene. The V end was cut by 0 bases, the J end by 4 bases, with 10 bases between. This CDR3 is CASSLEANLYGYTF. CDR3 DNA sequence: TGCGCCAGCAGCTTGGAGGCGAATCTCTATGGCTACACCTTC.

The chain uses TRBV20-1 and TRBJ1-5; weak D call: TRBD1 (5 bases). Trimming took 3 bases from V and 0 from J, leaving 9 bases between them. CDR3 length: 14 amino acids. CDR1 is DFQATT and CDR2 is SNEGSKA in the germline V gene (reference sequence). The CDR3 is CSARGRYSNQPQHF. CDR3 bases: TGCAGTGCTAGGGGGCGGTATAGCAATCAGCCCCAGCATTTT.

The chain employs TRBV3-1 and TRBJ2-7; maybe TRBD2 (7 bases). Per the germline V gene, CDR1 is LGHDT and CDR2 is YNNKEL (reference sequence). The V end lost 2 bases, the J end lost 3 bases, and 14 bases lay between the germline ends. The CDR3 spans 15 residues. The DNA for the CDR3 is TGTGCCAGCAGCCAATTCACGGGGGGCCACTACGAGCAGTACTTC. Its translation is CASSQFTGGHYEQYF.

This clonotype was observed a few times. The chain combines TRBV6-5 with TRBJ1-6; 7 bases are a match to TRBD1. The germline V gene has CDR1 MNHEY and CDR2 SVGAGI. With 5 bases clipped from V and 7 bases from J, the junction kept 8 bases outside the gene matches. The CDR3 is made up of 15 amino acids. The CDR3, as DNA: TGTGCCAGCAGTCACCCCGGACAGGCCAATTCACCCCTCCACTTT. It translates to CASSHPGQANSPLHF.

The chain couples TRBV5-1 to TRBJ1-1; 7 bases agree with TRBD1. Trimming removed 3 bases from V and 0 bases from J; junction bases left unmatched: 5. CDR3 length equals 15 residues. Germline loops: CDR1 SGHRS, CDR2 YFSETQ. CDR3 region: CASSSGGTVNTEAFF. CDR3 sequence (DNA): TGCGCCAGCAGCTCCGGAGGGACAGTGAACACTGAAGCTTTCTTT.

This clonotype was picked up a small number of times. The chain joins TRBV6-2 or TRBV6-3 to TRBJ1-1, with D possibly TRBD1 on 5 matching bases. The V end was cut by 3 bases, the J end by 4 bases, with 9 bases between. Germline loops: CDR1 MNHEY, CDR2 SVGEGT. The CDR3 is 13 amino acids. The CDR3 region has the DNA TGTGCCAGCAGTTATCGGGACCTCACTGAAGCTTTCTTT. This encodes CASSYRDLTEAFF.

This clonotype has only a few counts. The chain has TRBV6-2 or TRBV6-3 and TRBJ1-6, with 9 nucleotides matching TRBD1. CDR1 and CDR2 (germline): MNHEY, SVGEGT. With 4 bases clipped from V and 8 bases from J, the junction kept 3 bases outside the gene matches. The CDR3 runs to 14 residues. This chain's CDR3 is CASSWGDRDSPLHF. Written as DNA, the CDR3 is TGTGCCAGCAGTTGGGGGGACAGGGATTCACCCCTCCACTTT.

This CDR3 reads CASSRGDRGYEQYF. CDR3 nucleotides: TGTGCCAGCAGTAGGGGGGACAGGGGTTACGAGCAGTACTTC. V is TRBV27 and J is TRBJ2-7; 10 bases agree with TRBD1. This CDR3 is built from 14 residues. V was clipped by 5 bases and J by 4 bases; unmatched bases: 5. Germline assignment: CDR1 MNHEY and CDR2 SMNVEV (reference sequence).

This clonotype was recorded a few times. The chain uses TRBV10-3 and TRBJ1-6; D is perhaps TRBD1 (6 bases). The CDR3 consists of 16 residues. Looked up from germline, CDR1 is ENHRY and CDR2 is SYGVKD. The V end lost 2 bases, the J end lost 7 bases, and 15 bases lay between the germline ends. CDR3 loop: CAISERGGAQNSPLHF. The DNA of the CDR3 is TGTGCCATCAGTGAGAGAGGGGGGGCTCAGAATTCACCCCTCCACTTT.

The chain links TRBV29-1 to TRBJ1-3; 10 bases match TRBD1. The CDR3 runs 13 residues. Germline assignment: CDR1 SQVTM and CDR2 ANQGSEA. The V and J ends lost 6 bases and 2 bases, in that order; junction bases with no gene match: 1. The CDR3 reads CSVGQGAGNTIYF. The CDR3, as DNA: TGCAGCGTCGGACAGGGGGCTGGAAACACCATATATTTT.

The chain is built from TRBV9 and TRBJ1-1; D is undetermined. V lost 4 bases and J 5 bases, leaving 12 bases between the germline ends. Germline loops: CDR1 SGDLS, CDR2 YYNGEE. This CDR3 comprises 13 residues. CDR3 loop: CASSPGPGTEAFF. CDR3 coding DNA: TGTGCCAGCAGCCCCGGGCCCGGGACTGAAGCTTTCTTT.